This T cell receptor beta chain was documented in a study of blood T cells in healthy people across ages (dated by TCRdb to 2013 to 2016). For context, the study as a whole: In model experiments, template switching captured about one uniquely barcoded TCR beta cDNA molecule for every two T cells. To track age-related changes in TCR beta repertoire diversity, the study relied on deep sequencing normalized with unique cDNA molecular identifiers. Four age groups were formed from the donors: young (average 16 years), middle-aged (less than 40), aged (roughly 58) and long-lived (more than 75). To avoid experimental bias, donors of different ages were spread randomly across the sequencing lanes. For two donors (one aged 18 to 29 and one aged 80 or older), the study analyzed two additional independent replicas of 1 million unique cDNA reads from the same blood draw.

Library preparation was by 5' RACE. The instrument was an Illumina HiSeq 2500. A second about 7 to 12 cycle PCR used a sample-barcoded 5' primer and a J-beta primer mix. Each TCR beta cDNA molecule received a unique molecular identifier from a template-switch 5' adaptor carrying 12 random nucleotides. At least 2.5 million CDR3-containing paired-end reads were obtained from each sample. First-strand cDNA synthesis was performed from all RNA using the Mint cDNA synthesis kit, with priming by a TRBC-specific oligonucleotide. After uracil-DNA glycosylase treatment, a first 18-cycle PCR used universal primers M1SS and BC2_uni_R on all cDNA. Per the source publication's procedure: For normalization, 1 million high-quality reads, each with a distinct molecular identifier, were randomly selected from each sample. Instead of being binned into consensus sequences, reads that shared molecular identifiers were thrown out. MiTCR, set to a Q25 quality threshold and the strictest error-elimination algorithm, was used for CDR3 identification, clonotype clustering and error correction. Lower-bound total TCR beta diversity was estimated with a nonparametric unseen species model using Euler transformation. The raw public data were reprocessed by TCRdb itself: fastp quality trimming at Q25, MiXCR clonotype calling, in-frame beta chains only. Every CDR3 protein is listed once, alongside the most common genes and DNA of its rows. The V and J calls and clone size are TCRdb's, not the authors'. This sample holds some 900,000 distinct CDR3 sequences; around 28% were observed only once. The ten largest clones capture approximately 15% of the sample.

V is trimmed back by 6 bases and J by 6 bases, and the junction contains 13 bases that no gene match accounts for. Including cysteine and phenylalanine, the CDR3 has 17 amino acids. The only DNA kept is the CDR3, 51 bases in frame from the first base. CDR1 is given as MNHNS and CDR2 as SASEGT, both from the germline V gene. General study outcomes and caveats: Bulk unsorted PBMC profiling prevented conclusive comparison of naive and antigen-experienced compartments. Estimates of total diversity from one million sequenced T cells were regarded as lower bounds and underestimates. Compared with the aged group, the long-lived group had more naive CD4+ T cells, fewer expanded clones and increased TCR diversity, suggesting age selection. As age increased, observed TCR beta diversity per million T cells dropped in a roughly linear way, and a significant reduction was already evident by age around 41. Donor CMV infection status was unknown, potentially confounding age-related changes in expanded clonotypes. Observed TCR beta diversity correlated strongly with the percentage of naive T cells measured by flow cytometry.

Systemically healthy Caucasian individuals from Russia, 39 in total and aged about 6 to 95 years, were included as donors. Around 10 milliliters of peripheral blood were collected from each donor into EDTA-treated Vacutainer tubes. Ficoll-Paque density-gradient centrifugation was used to isolate PBMCs, with at least 6.5 million obtained per sample. Total RNA was extracted from PBMCs with Trizol reagent, with at least 5.5 micrograms obtained per sample. For every donor, flow cytometry on a PBMC aliquot measured the percentage of naive CD45RAhigh/CD27high T cells. Comment on this clonotype: Its antigen specificity is not known. The input lacks base qualities; no much larger clone sits a single base away.

The rearrangement joined TRBV6-1 to TRBJ2-2, and 10 bases in between align with TRBD2. The material sequenced was blood. The receptor's source is an elderly woman in good health. CDR3 sequence: CASSRVGLAGVPGELFF. The sequenced DNA is TGTGCCAGCAGCCGGGTCGGGCTAGCGGGGGTACCCGGGGAGCTGTTTTTT.